This TCR beta chain comes out of a study of cytomegalovirus exposure and HLA in healthy donors. With 60 Vbeta and 13 Jbeta primers, the PCR was carried out. Assay: immunoSEQ multiplex PCR; the TCRdb copy retains only in-frame clones and omits some. The sample has some 130,000 clones, 60% to 80% seen once. This clonotype was sampled from a middle-aged man in good health and CMV-seronegative. The specimen was PBMCs.

Written as DNA, the CDR3 is TGCGCCAGCAGCTACACCGGGACAGGGAACAATGAGCAGTTCTTC. Translated: CASSYTGTGNNEQFF. The rearrangement joins TRBV5-1 to TRBJ2-1, with TRBD1 matching over 9 bases. Germline loops: CDR1 SGHRS, CDR2 YFSETQ. The CDR3 consists of 15 residues. V shed 3 bases, J shed 5 bases, and the junction held 6 bases outside the gene matches.